The 10 T cell receptor beta chains reported below all come from one sample, sequenced in a study of OX40 agonist ivuxolimab in advanced cancers. The data were produced by immunoSEQ multiplex PCR, yet TCRdb's version contains in-frame clones alone and is incomplete. The sample lists tens of thousands of clones; 84% were seen once. Sample: CD4+ or CD8+ T cells sorted from blood, taken in a trial of the OX40 agonist ivuxolimab. The receptors derive from an adult with an advanced solid tumor such as melanoma, head and neck, liver or kidney cancer.

The genes are TRBV19 and TRBJ2-7; D remains unclear. CDR3 length: 13 residues. The V gene lost 3 bases and the J gene lost 2 bases, with 8 bases spanning the gap. Germline V lookup: CDR1 LNHDA, CDR2 SQIVND (reference sequence). The CDR3 protein is CASSITATYEQYF. As DNA, the CDR3 is TGTGCCAGTAGTATCACAGCCACCTACGAGCAGTACTTC. Full variable domain (missing parts from reference TRBV19 and TRBJ2-7): DGGITQSPKYLFRKEGQNVTLSCEQNLNHDAMYWYRQDPGQGLRLIYYSQIVNDFQKGDIAEGYSVSREKKESFPLTVTSAQKNPTAFYLCASSITATYEQYFGPGTRLTVT.

This clone occurred a few times. One end of the junction does not line up with germline, which may come from a read error. V is TRBV2 and J is TRBJ1-4, with a weak D call TRBD1 (5 bases). The CDR3 totals 11 residues. The germline V gene has CDR1 SNHLY and CDR2 FYNNEI. The CDR3: CASSEALRQTF. CDR3 nucleotides: TGTGCCAGCAGTGAAGCGCTTCGACAGACCTTT.

The rearrangement links TRBV10-1 to TRBJ2-3, with 7 nucleotides matching TRBD2. The CDR3 is 12 amino acids. V lost 7 bases and J lost 8; bases outside the gene matches: 6. The germline V gene has CDR1 WNHNN and CDR2 SYGVQD (reference sequence). CDR3 loop: CASTDWEGTQYF. The CDR3, as DNA: TGCGCCAGCACCGACTGGGAGGGTACGCAGTATTTT.

The chain has TRBV6-6 and TRBJ1-1, with TRBD1 identical over 7 bases. Trimming took 5 bases from V and 6 from J; bases not matched to a gene: 3. This CDR3 has 12 residues. Germline V gene sequence: CDR1 MNHNY, CDR2 SVGAGI (reference sequence). In DNA form, the CDR3 reads TGTGCCAGCAGTGGGACAGACCCTGAAGCTTTCTTT. This gives the protein CASSGTDPEAFF.

This rearrangement joins TRBV2 to TRBJ2-5; 13 bases map to TRBD2. The trim removed 8 bases at V and 5 bases at J, leaving 11 bases unmatched. Germline V gene sequence: CDR1 SNHLY, CDR2 FYNNEI. This CDR3 has 16 residues. CDR3 protein: CASLLAGGPQYETQYF. Written as DNA, the CDR3 is TGTGCCAGCCTACTAGCGGGAGGGCCACAGTATGAGACCCAGTACTTC.

This chain links TRBV4-1 with TRBJ2-1, with D perhaps TRBD2 (6 bases). The CDR3 contains 15 residues. CDR1 MGHRA and CDR2 YSYEKL come from the germline V gene. Trimming cost V 4 bases and J 4 bases, with 14 bases left between them. The CDR3 DNA follows: TGCGCCAGCAGCCCCCTCGTAGGAGGGTACAATGAGCAGTTCTTC. Translating it yields CASSPLVGGYNEQFF.

V usage is TRBV6-4 and J usage is TRBJ2-1; D remains ambiguous. CDR1 is MRHNA and CDR2 is SNTAGT in the germline V gene. CDR3 length: 13 residues. The ends were cut back, 0 bases at V and 15 bases at J, with 15 bases in the middle. DNA of the CDR3: TGTGCCAGCAGTGACTCGACGACTCATTCGCTGTTCTTC. Amino acid sequence: CASSDSTTHSLFF.

This chain joins TRBV6-5 and TRBJ1-2; no clear D. Germline V gene sequence: CDR1 MNHEY, CDR2 SVGAGI. The V end was cut by 4 bases, the J end by 6 bases, with 6 bases between. The CDR3 covers 11 residues. As DNA, the CDR3 is TGTGCCAGCAGTTCCACGGATGGCTACACCTTC. The encoded protein is CASSSTDGYTF.

The rearrangement uses TRBV2 and TRBJ2-7; D gene ambiguous. This CDR3 spans 14 amino acids. Trimming stripped 7 bases from V and 3 bases from J, with 16 bases between. From germline, CDR1 is SNHLY and CDR2 FYNNEI. The CDR3 region has the DNA TGTGCCAGCACCCCCCGCCTCATTCACTACGAGCAGTACTTC. This sequence encodes CASTPRLIHYEQYF.

This clone was counted a few times. This chain links TRBV7-9 with TRBJ2-7, with 7 bases fitting TRBD2. V gave up 5 bases and J gave up 1 base; unmatched junction bases: 8. The length of the CDR3 is 15 residues. Germline-derived CDR1 and CDR2 are SEHNR and FQNEAQ (reference sequence). The DNA of the CDR3 is TGTGCCAGCAGCCCGGACGGGGGAGGGTCCTACGAGCAGTACTTC. Protein product: CASSPDGGGSYEQYF.